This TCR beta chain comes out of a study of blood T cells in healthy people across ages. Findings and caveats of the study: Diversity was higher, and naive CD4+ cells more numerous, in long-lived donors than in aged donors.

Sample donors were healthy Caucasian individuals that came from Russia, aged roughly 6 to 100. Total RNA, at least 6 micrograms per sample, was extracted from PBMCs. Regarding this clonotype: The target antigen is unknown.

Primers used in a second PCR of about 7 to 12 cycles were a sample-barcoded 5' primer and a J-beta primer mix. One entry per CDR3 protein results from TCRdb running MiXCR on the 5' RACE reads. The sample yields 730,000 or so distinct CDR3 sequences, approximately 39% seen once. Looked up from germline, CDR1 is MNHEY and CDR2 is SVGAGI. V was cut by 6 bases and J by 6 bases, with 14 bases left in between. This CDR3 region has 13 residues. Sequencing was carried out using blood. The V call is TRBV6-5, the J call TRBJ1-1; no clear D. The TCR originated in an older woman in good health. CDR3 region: CASSVTRSSEAFF. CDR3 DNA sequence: TGTGCCAGCAGCGTTACCCGCAGCTCTGAAGCTTTCTTT.